This TCR beta chain came from a study of blood T cell repertoires in COVID-19 (TCRdb year 2020). Regarding the research as a whole: Collaborator samples came from the United States, Italy and Spain and covered acute and convalescent phases of COVID-19. The material from the prospective study consisted of cDNA or gDNA derived from T cells, B-cell-depleted T cells, or PBMCs. Subjects who had been exposed to COVID-19, were actively infected with it, or had recovered from it provided the deeply sampled blood TCRbeta repertoires that made up the dataset. Nearly every sample came with metadata listing a de-identified subject ID, COVID-19 status, age in years and sex. Samples were obtained from the ongoing ImmuneRACE study (first 160 participants) and from over a thousand subjects provided by 6 global collaborators. The repertoires were made available in a free public database intended to serve as a resource for research on the immune response to SARS-CoV-2. HLA class I and class II types, where available, came from metadata supplied by the sample provider rather than from assay-based typing. Points the paper makes about the study in general: How much clinical and demographic metadata was included differed by source and by participant, and the metadata was provided uncurated.

The CDR3, from cysteine to phenylalanine, totals 15 residues. Just the 45-base CDR3 DNA is kept, in frame starting at base 1. Trimming accounts for 0 bases at V and 10 bases at J, while the number of junction bases matched to no gene is 7. CDR1 LGHNA and CDR2 YSLEER are derived from the germline V gene. Enrolling through a virtual design, the prospective study's participants ranged in age from roughly 18 to 95 years and lived across 20 to 25 United States geographic areas. Cohort assignment in the prospective study relied on participant-reported clinical history from a screening survey and a study questionnaire. Recovered participants in ImmuneRACE Cohort 3 were defined by two consecutive negative NP/OP PCR tests, clearance by a healthcare professional, or resolution of symptoms. In the prospective study, whole blood, serum and a nasopharyngeal or oropharyngeal swab were collected from each participant by mobile phlebotomists. Participants in the prospective study had the option to provide additional blood draws and questionnaires over a roughly two-month period. Blood samples from the prospective study were shipped frozen or at room temperature prior to DNA extraction.

This clone was recorded once. What antigen it recognizes has not been identified. Base quality data are lacking; no much larger clone is found one base away. The immunoSEQ Assay, a bias-controlled multiplex PCR, was used to amplify TCRbeta CDR3 regions from genomic DNA. On the authors' methods: The number of nucleated cells in each sample was estimated from the amplification of reference gene primers within the assay. Sequence reads were collapsed and filtered to measure the absolute abundance of every unique TCRbeta CDR3 rearrangement. For each sample, productive Simpson clonality was calculated by taking the square root of Simpson's diversity index across productive rearrangements. Not all clones reach the TCRdb copy of this immuneACCESS table, which keeps in-frame sequences only. Checked studies attribute under half of the gap to unresolved V genes and leave the rest unexplained. From that table come the V and J calls and clone size; the DNA was used to work out D and trimming. The sample table contains approximately 220,000 clones; only one count was recorded for around 89% of them. Under 3% of the sample belongs to the ten largest clones.

The sequencing sample was made of PBMCs or T cells enriched from blood (not recorded which). The V and J segments used are TRBV4-3 and TRBJ2-1, with 9 bases matching TRBD2. The TCR originated in a young woman who had recovered from COVID-19. The base sequence is TGCGCCAGCAGCCAAGATGCGGCGCTAGCGGGAGAGCAGTTCTTC. Protein translation: CASSQDAALAGEQFF.